These 18 T cell receptor beta chains were sequenced from one sample in a study of vaccination effects on CD4 cells after COVID-19. Antigens for these TCRs are unknown. ViraFEST expansion of antigen-specific CD4+ T cells with viral peptide pools preceded sequencing. Upon completion of around eleven days in culture, CD4+ T cells were isolated. Convalescent patients had PCR-confirmed SARS-CoV-2 infection between March and December 2020. Here immunoSEQ multiplex PCR was the method, and the copy in TCRdb shows in-frame clones only, minus some. The table has around 50,000 clones, about 77% seen once; the top ten hold 5.5%. Sample: CD4+ T cells from PBMCs cultured with HIV peptides, taken before COVID-19 vaccination. Specified subset: HIV-1 Nef peptide pool negative control/reference culture. All receptors derive from a human donor who had a prior SARS-CoV-2 infection.

As DNA, the CDR3 is TGTGCCAGTAGTAGCGGACTAGCGGGAGGTAGAGACATCTACGAGCAGTACTTC. Translation: CASSSGLAGGRDIYEQYF. This rearrangement joins TRBV19 to TRBJ2-7; the match to TRBD2 covers 14 bases. Unmatched junction bases numbered 11, after V lost 4 bases and J lost 3 bases. This CDR3 region has 18 residues. In germline, CDR1 is LNHDA, CDR2 SQIVND (reference sequence).

The chain joins TRBV4-1 to TRBJ2-3; the D gene is possibly TRBD2 (6 bases). The CDR3 is made up of 15 amino acids. Trimming removed 1 base from V and 4 bases from J, with 12 bases in between. Germline V gives CDR1 MGHRA, CDR2 YSYEKL. The CDR3, as DNA: TGCGCCAGCAGCCAAGGCCGGGGGAACTCAGATACGCAGTATTTT. It is translated as CASSQGRGNSDTQYF.

The chain uses TRBV5-4 and TRBJ2-1, with D perhaps given as TRBD1 or TRBD2 (5 bases each). This CDR3 region has 13 residues. Trimming took 7 bases from V and 1 from J, leaving 9 bases between them. Germline V gene sequence: CDR1 SGHNT, CDR2 YYREEE (reference sequence). CDR3 DNA sequence: TGTGCCAGCGGGAGACAGTCCTACAATGAGCAGTTCTTC. As protein: CASGRQSYNEQFF.

This sequence joins TRBV5-6 and TRBJ2-7; possibly TRBD2 for D (6 bases). The CDR3 sequence is 15 residues long. In germline, CDR1 is SGHDT, CDR2 YYEEEE. V lost 4 bases to trimming and J lost 2 bases, with 16 bases between them. The CDR3 bases are TGTGCCAGCAGCGAACCCGGGGGTAGCCCCTACGAGCAGTACTTC. It is translated as CASSEPGGSPYEQYF.

The J gene is TRBJ1-1, the V gene TRBV2; weak D call: TRBD1 (5 bases). Trimming stripped 6 bases from V and 4 bases from J, with 15 bases between. The CDR3 has 14 residues. The germline V gene has CDR1 SNHLY and CDR2 FYNNEI. CDR3 nucleotide sequence: TGTGCCAGCAGCCTCGGGGGTAGGAGCACTGAAGCTTTCTTT. It is translated as CASSLGGRSTEAFF.

The V and J genes are TRBV30 and TRBJ2-1, with 9 bases lining up with TRBD2. After removal of 4 bases from V and 5 bases from J, the junction contained 6 bases not matched to a gene. CDR3 length: 14 residues. The germline V gene encodes CDR1 GTSNPN and CDR2 SVGIG (reference sequence). CDR3 DNA sequence: TGTGCCTGGACTCGGGCTAGCGGGAACAATGAGCAGTTCTTC. Amino acid sequence: CAWTRASGNNEQFF. The full variable domain, rest sourced from reference TRBV30 and TRBJ2-1, is SQTIHQWPATLVQPVGSPLSLECTVEGTSNPNLYWYRQAAGRGLQLLFYSVGIGQISSEVPQNLSASRPQDRQFILSSKKLLLSDSGFYLCAWTRASGNNEQFFGPGTRLTVL.

CDR3 sequence reads: CAWLRQGLNTEAFF. The CDR3 DNA is TGTGCCTGGCTAAGACAGGGGCTGAACACTGAAGCTTTCTTT. The V call is TRBV30, the J call TRBJ1-1; TRBD1 matches at 8 bases. There are 14 residues in the CDR3. Germline loops: CDR1 GTSNPN, CDR2 SVGIG (reference sequence). The ends lost 5 bases at V and 0 bases at J; junction bases unmatched: 5.

Regarding this clone: An end of the junction differs from the germline gene, which may be a read error. The chain is built from TRBV30 and TRBJ2-7; 10 bases fit TRBD2. CDR1 and CDR2 from the germline V gene are GTSNPN and SVGIG (reference sequence). The CDR3 contains 13 residues. DNA for the CDR3: TGTGCCTGGAGTGTTTTGGCTAGCGGGAGTAGGCACTTC. Its translation is CAWSVLASGSRHF. Full variable domain (missing parts from reference TRBV30 and TRBJ2-7): SQTIHQWPATLVQPVGSPLSLECTVEGTSNPNLYWYRQAAGRGLQLLFYSVGIGQISSEVPQNLSASRPQDRQFILSSKKLLLSDSGFYLCAWSVLASGSRHFGPGTRLTVT.

The chain combines TRBV6-5 with TRBJ2-5; TRBD2 matches at 8 bases. The CDR3 totals 13 residues. Germline-derived CDR1 and CDR2 are MNHEY and SVGAGI. Trimming at V came to 11 bases and at J to 7 bases, leaving 12 bases not matched to a gene. The CDR3, as DNA: TGTGCCGGCATGACGGGAGGGGTTGGGACCCAGTACTTC. Translating gives CAGMTGGVGTQYF.

There are a few counts of this clone. This CDR3 is CAWSAPTGTLNYGYTF. DNA for the CDR3: TGTGCCTGGAGTGCCCCCACAGGAACCCTTAACTATGGCTACACCTTC. The rearrangement links TRBV30 to TRBJ1-2; D is possibly TRBD1 (5 bases). This CDR3 contains 16 residues. The germline CDR1 and CDR2 sequences are GTSNPN and SVGIG (reference sequence). V was clipped by 1 base and J by 1 base, with 16 bases between them.

V gene TRBV4-2 combines with J gene TRBJ1-3; D unclear. The CDR3 length is 16 residues. V was cut by 4 bases and J by 3 bases, with 16 bases left in between. In germline, CDR1 is LGHNA, CDR2 YNFKEQ. The CDR3 loop reads CASSLDRFGSGNTIYF. CDR3 sequence (DNA): TGTGCCAGCAGCCTCGACCGATTCGGGAGTGGAAACACCATATATTTT.

This chain uses TRBV6-1 with TRBJ1-6; weak D call: TRBD1 (6 bases). Trimming took off 2 bases at V and 7 bases at J, with 21 bases between the two ends. The CDR3 runs 18 residues. Germline CDR1 is MNHNS and CDR2 is SASEGT. The CDR3 sequence: CASSEMISGGAGNSPLHF. The CDR3 nucleotides read TGTGCCAGCAGTGAAATGATATCGGGGGGGGCAGGGAATTCACCCCTCCACTTT.

This rearrangement joins TRBV10-3 to TRBJ2-7; D possibly corresponds to TRBD1 (6 bases). The length of the CDR3 is 14 residues. Germline assignment: CDR1 ENHRY and CDR2 SYGVKD. Trimming took 3 bases from V and 2 from J, leaving 11 bases between them. CDR3 amino acids: CAISERGTAYEQYF. The CDR3 DNA reads TGTGCCATCAGTGAAAGGGGGACCGCCTACGAGCAGTACTTC.

The J gene is TRBJ2-3, the V gene TRBV7-2, with TRBD2 matching 13 bases. V lost 0 bases to trimming and J lost 7 bases; unmatched junction nucleotides: 7. The CDR3 is made up of 17 amino acids. Looked up from germline, CDR1 is SGHTA and CDR2 is FQGNSA. CDR3 DNA: TGTGCCAGCAGCTTAGCGAAGGGACTAGCGGGAAGAAATACGCAGTATTTT. Translation gives CASSLAKGLAGRNTQYF.

The chain joins TRBV10-3 to TRBJ2-1; TRBD2 matches 9 bases. The CDR3 contains 16 residues. V was clipped by 1 base and J by 8 bases; unmatched bases: 9. Germline lookup yields CDR1 ENHRY and CDR2 SYGVKD. CDR3 in amino acids: CAISEWGGGAKDEQFF. Written as DNA, the CDR3 is TGTGCCATCAGTGAGTGGGGCGGGGGGGCTAAAGATGAGCAGTTCTTC.

This chain uses TRBV3-1 (or the pseudogene TRBV3-2) with TRBJ2-7; D not resolved. The CDR3 totals 12 residues. Germline CDR1 is LGHDT and CDR2 is YNNKEL (reference sequence). The ends were cut back, 3 bases at V and 6 bases at J, with 9 bases in the middle. The CDR3 spells CASSHSVGEQYF. CDR3 nucleotide sequence: TGTGCCAGCAGCCATTCGGTTGGCGAGCAGTACTTC.

The chain links TRBV13 to TRBJ2-3, with 11 nucleotides matching TRBD2. The V gene's germline CDR1 is PRHDT and CDR2 FYEKMQ (reference sequence). This CDR3 comprises 16 residues. V trimming: 5 bases; J trimming: 9 bases; junction bases outside the gene matches: 13. The CDR3 DNA is TGTGCCAGCAGCGATGCACTAGCGGGGGCGCGAGTAACGCAGTATTTT. This sequence encodes CASSDALAGARVTQYF.

V and J are TRBV15 and TRBJ2-5; D unclear. The ends were cut back, 1 base at V and 5 bases at J, with 5 bases in the middle. The CDR3 consists of 12 residues. Germline CDR1 and CDR2: LNHNV and YYDKDF (reference sequence). DNA for the CDR3: TGTGCCACCAGCAGAGTTCCGGAGACCCAGTACTTC. It is translated as CATSRVPETQYF.